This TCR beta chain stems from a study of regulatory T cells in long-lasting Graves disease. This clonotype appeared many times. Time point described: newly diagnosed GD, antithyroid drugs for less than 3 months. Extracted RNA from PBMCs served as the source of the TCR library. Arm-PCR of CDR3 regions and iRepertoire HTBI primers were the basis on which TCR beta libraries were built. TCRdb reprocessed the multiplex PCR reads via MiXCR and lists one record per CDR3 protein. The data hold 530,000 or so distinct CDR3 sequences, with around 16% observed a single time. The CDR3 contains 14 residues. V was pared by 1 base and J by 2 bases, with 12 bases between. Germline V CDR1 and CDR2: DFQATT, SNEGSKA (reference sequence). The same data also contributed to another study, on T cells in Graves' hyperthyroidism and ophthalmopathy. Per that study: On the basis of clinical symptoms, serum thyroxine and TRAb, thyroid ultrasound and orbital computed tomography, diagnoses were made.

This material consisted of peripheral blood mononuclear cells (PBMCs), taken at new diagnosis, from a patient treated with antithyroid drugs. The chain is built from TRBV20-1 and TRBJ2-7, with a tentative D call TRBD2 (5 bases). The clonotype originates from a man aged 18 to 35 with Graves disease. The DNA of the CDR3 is TGCAGTGCTAGAGGAGGGCTACAAACCTACGAGCAGTACTTC. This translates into CSARGGLQTYEQYF.